This section outlines one TCR beta chain sequence together with its context. Its antigen is still unknown. The donors were part of the approximately 130-subject validation cohort, which stood apart from the approximately 670-subject first cohort. Some clones are missing from TCRdb's copy, which holds only in-frame ones; the method was immunoSEQ multiplex PCR. The sample yields around 62,000 clones, roughly 90% seen once. This specimen comes from a study of cytomegalovirus exposure and HLA in healthy donors. V shed 5 bases, J shed 8 bases, and the junction held 13 bases outside the gene matches. CDR3 size: 16 residues. CDR1 LNHDA and CDR2 SQIVND come from the germline V gene (reference sequence). Study-level findings and limits: The study recorded some 160 TCR beta chains that were cytomegalovirus-associated. Cytomegalovirus status was reportedly diagnosed by the classifier with high sensitivity and specificity. One later analysis, an examination of the roughly 130 validation repertoires, found that first-cohort TCR clusters tended to co-occur in them.

The J gene is TRBJ2-1, the V gene TRBV19, with TRBD2 identical over 9 bases. This TCR derives from a woman aged 18-35 years in good health and CMV-seronegative. Sequenced: PBMCs. CDR3 sequence: CASSALGAGGPHEQFF. The CDR3 nucleotides read TGTGCCAGTAGTGCCTTGGGGGCGGGAGGGCCCCATGAGCAGTTCTTC.